The clone carrying this T cell receptor (beta chain) was observed a handful of times. The time point here: newly diagnosed GD, antithyroid drugs for less than 3 months. PBMCs provided the RNA from which the TCR library was made. Researchers made TCR beta libraries by using iRepertoire HTBI primers and running Arm-PCR on CDR3 regions. TCRdb reprocessed the multiplex PCR reads with MiXCR, giving one entry per CDR3 protein. The sample lists over 400,000 distinct CDR3 sequences; less than 15% were seen once. The data originate from a study of regulatory T cells in long-lasting Graves disease. This CDR3 has 16 residues. V shed 4 bases, J shed 7 bases, and the junction held 11 bases outside the gene matches. Germline loops: CDR1 SGHNT, CDR2 YYREEE (reference sequence). Separately, the same data were catalogued under a study of T cells in Graves' hyperthyroidism and ophthalmopathy.

This sequence joins TRBV5-4 and TRBJ1-6, with TRBD1 identical over 7 bases. This sample comprised peripheral blood mononuclear cells (PBMCs), obtained at new diagnosis, from a patient treated with antithyroid drugs. The sequence was obtained from a woman between 45 and 60 years old with Graves disease. CDR3 protein: CASSPKEGALNSPLHF. DNA for the CDR3: TGTGCCAGCAGCCCTAAGGAGGGGGCTCTCAATTCACCCCTCCACTTT.